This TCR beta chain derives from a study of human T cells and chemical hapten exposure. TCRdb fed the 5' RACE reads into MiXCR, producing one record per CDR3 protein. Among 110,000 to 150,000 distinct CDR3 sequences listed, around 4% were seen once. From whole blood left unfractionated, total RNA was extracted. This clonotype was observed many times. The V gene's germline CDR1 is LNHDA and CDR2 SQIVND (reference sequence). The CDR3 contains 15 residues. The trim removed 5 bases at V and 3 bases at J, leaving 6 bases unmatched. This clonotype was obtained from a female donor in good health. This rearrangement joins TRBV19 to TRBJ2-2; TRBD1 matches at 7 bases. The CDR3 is CASSGRQGYTGELFF. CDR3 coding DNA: TGTGCCAGTAGTGGACGACAGGGCTACACCGGGGAGCTGTTTTTT.